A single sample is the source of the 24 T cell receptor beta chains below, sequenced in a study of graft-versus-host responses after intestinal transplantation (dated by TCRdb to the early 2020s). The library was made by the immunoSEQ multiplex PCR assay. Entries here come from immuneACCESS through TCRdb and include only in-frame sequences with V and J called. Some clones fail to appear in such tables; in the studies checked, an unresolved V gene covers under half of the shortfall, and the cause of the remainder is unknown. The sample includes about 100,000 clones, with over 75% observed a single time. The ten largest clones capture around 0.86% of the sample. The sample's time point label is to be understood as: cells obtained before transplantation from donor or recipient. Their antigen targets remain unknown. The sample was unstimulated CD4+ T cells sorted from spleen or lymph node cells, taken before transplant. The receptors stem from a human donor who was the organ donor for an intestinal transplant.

DNA of the CDR3: TGTGCCAGCAGCCGGACAGATAATACCTACGAGCAGTACTTC. Its translation is CASSRTDNTYEQYF. This chain links TRBV7-9 with TRBJ2-7; perhaps TRBD1 as D (6 bases). Between the trimmed V and J ends, which lost 5 bases and 2 bases, there was a span of 13 bases. This CDR3 spans 14 amino acids. Looked up from germline, CDR1 is SEHNR and CDR2 is FQNEAQ (reference sequence).

CDR3: CASSRVQNTYGYTF. In nucleotides, the CDR3 is TGTGCCAGCAGCCGGGTCCAGAATACCTATGGCTACACCTTC. The V call is TRBV14, the J call TRBJ1-2; D remains ambiguous. V dropped 4 bases and J dropped 4 bases, with 13 bases sitting between them. Per the germline V gene, CDR1 is SGHDN and CDR2 is FVKESK. The CDR3 consists of 14 residues.

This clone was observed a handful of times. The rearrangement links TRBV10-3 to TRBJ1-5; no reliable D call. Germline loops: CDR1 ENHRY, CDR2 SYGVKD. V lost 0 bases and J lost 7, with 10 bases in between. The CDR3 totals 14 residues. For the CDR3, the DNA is TGTGCCATCAGTGAGTCGGTTGGGCGACAGCCCCAGCATTTT. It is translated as CAISESVGRQPQHF.

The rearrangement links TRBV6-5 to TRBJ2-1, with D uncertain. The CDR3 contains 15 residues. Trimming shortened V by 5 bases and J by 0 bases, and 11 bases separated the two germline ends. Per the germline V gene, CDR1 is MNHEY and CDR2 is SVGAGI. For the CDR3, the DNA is TGTGCCAGCAGTCAGTTTATAAGCTCCTACAATGAGCAGTTCTTC. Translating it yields CASSQFISSYNEQFF.

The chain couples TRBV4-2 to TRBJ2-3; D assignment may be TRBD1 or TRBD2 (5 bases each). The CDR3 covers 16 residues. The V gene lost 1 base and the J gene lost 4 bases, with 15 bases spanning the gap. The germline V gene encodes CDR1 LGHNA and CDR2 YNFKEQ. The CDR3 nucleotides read TGTGCCAGCAGCCAAGGAGGGGATCCCTCGGCAGATACGCAGTATTTT. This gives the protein CASSQGGDPSADTQYF.

The CDR3 sequence: CAWEGRGTLYNEQFF. CDR3 DNA: TGTGCCTGGGAGGGACGGGGGACCCTCTACAATGAGCAGTTCTTC. The V gene is TRBV30, the J gene TRBJ2-1, with TRBD2 as a possible D gene (6 bases). Germline V gene sequence: CDR1 GTSNPN, CDR2 SVGIG (reference sequence). Trimming left V 5 bases short and J 3 bases short, with 17 bases between. The CDR3 is made up of 15 amino acids.

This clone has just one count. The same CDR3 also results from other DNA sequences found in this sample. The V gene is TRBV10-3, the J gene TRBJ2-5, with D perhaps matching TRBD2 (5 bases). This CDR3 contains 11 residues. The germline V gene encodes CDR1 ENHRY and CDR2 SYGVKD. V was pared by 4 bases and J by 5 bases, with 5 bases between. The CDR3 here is CAISGGETQYF. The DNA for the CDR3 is TGTGCCATCAGTGGAGGGGAGACCCAGTACTTC.

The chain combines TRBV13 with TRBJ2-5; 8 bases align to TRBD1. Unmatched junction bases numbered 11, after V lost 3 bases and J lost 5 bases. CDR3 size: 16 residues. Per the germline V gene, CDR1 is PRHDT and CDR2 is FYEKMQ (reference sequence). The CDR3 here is CASSFRQGAFTETQYF. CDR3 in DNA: TGTGCCAGCAGCTTCCGGCAGGGGGCTTTCACGGAGACCCAGTACTTC.

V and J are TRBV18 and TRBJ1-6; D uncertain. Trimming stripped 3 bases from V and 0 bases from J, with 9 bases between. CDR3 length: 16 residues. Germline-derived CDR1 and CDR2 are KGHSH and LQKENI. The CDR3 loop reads CASSPSLSSYNSPLHF. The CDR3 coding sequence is TGTGCCAGCTCACCTTCCTTGAGCTCCTATAATTCACCCCTCCACTTT.

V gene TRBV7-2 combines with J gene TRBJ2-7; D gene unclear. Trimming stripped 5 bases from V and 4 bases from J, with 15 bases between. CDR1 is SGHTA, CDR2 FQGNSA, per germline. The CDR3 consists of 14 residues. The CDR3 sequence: CASSPRALGYEQYF. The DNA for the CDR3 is TGTGCCAGCAGCCCTAGGGCTTTGGGTTACGAGCAGTACTTC.

CDR3 amino acids: CASSIGTGGHQPQHF. The CDR3 DNA reads TGTGCCAGCAGCATCGGGACAGGGGGACATCAGCCCCAGCATTTT. V is TRBV5-8 and J is TRBJ1-5, with 11 bases lining up with TRBD1. The CDR3 has 15 residues. The V gene's germline CDR1 is SGHTS and CDR2 YDEGEE. V dropped 4 bases and J dropped 5; count of bases not matched to a gene: 5.

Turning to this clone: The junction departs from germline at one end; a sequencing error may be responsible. This chain's CDR3 is CASSAFDREGRINF. The CDR3 bases are TGTGCCAGCAGTGCCTTCGACAGGGAGGGTCGGATAAACTTC. This sequence joins TRBV2 and TRBJ2-7; TRBD1 or TRBD2 may be the D gene (7 bases each). This CDR3 has 14 amino acids. The germline V gene has CDR1 SNHLY and CDR2 FYNNEI.

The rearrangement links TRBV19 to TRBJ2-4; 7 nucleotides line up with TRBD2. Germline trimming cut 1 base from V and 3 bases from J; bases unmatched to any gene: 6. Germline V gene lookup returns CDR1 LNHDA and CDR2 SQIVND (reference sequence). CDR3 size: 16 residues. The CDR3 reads CASSIAAGEYKNIQYF. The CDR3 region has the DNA TGTGCCAGTAGTATAGCGGCGGGGGAATACAAAAACATTCAGTACTTC.

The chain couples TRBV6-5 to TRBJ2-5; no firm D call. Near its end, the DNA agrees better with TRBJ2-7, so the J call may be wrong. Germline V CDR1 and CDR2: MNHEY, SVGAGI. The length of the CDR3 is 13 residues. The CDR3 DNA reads TGTGCCAGCAGTTATGGGGTTCGGTACGAGCAGTACTTC. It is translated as CASSYGVRYEQYF.

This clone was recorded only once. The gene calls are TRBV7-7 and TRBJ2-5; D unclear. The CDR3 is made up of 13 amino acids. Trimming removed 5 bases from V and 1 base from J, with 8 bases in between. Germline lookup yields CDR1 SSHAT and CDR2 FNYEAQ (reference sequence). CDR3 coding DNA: TGTGCCAGCAGCCTACAGTTCCAAGAGACCCAGTACTTC. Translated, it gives CASSLQFQETQYF.

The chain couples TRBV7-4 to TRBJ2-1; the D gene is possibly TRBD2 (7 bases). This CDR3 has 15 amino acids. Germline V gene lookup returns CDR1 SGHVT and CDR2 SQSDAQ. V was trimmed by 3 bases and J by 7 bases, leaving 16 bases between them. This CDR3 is CASSFGGGPVNEQFF. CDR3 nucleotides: TGTGCCAGCAGCTTTGGGGGGGGGCCGGTGAATGAGCAGTTCTTC.

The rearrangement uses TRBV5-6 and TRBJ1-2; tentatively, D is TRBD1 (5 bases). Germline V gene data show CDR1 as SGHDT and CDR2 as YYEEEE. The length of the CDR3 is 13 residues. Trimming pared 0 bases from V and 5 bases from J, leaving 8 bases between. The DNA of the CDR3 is TGTGCCAGCAGCTTGGAGGCAGGGTATGGCTACACCTTC. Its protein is CASSLEAGYGYTF. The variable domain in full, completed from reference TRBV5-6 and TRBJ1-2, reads DAGVTQSPTHLIKTRGQQVTLRCSPKSGHDTVSWYQQALGQGPQFIFQYYEEEERQRGNFPDRFSGHQFPNYSSELNVNALLLGDSALYLCASSLEAGYGYTFGSGTRLTVV.

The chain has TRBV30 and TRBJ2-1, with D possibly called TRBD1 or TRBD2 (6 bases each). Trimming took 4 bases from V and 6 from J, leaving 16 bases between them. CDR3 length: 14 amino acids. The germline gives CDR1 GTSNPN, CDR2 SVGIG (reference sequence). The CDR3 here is CAWTRGLALNEQFF. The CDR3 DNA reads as TGTGCCTGGACTCGGGGGCTGGCCCTCAATGAGCAGTTCTTC.

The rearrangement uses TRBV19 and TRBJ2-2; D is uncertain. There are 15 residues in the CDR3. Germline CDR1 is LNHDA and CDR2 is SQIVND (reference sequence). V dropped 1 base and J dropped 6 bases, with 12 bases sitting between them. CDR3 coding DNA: TGTGCCAGTAGTATAGCAGGCGTGGGCGCCGGGGAGCTGTTTTTT. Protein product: CASSIAGVGAGELFF.

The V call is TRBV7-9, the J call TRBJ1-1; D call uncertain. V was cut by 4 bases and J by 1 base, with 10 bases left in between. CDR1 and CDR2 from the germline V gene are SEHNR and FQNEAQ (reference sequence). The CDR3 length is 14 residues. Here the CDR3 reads CASSSFGSNTEAFF. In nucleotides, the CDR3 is TGTGCCAGCAGCTCATTTGGGTCGAACACTGAAGCTTTCTTT.

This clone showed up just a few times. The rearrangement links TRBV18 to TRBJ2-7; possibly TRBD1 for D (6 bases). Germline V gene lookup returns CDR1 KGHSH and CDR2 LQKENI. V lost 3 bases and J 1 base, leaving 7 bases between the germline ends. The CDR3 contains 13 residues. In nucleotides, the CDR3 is TGTGCCAGCTCACCTGACAGGTCCTACGAGCAGTACTTC. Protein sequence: CASSPDRSYEQYF.

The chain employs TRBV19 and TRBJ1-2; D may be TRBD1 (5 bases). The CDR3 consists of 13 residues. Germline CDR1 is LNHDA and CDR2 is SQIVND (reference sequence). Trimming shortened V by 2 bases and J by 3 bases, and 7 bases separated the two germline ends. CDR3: CASSIPGHYGYTF. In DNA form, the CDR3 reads TGTGCCAGTAGTATACCGGGGCACTATGGCTACACCTTC.

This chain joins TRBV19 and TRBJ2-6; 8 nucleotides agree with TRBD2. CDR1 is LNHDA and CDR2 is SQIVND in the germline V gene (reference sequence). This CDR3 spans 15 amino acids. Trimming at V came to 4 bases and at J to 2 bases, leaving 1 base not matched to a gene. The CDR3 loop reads CASSTGGAGANVLTF. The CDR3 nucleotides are TGTGCCAGTAGTACCGGGGGGGCTGGGGCCAACGTCCTGACTTTC.

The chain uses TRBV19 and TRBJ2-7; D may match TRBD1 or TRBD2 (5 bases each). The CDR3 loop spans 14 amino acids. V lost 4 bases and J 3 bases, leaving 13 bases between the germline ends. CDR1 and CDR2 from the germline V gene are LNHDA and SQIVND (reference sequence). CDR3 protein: CASSTRDGIYEQYF. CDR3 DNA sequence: TGTGCCAGTAGTACGAGGGACGGAATCTACGAGCAGTACTTC.